Given below is one T cell receptor (beta chain) in context. The data stem from a study of Ad26.COV2.S vaccination and SARS-CoV-2 variants. This table comes from immunoSEQ multiplex PCR, and its TCRdb copy is limited to in-frame clones, with some not included. Of around 450,000 clones detected, approximately 90% appear once; the ten largest clones hold 1.5% to 2%. CDR1 is MNHEY, CDR2 SMNVEV, per germline (reference sequence). Unmatched junction bases numbered 6, after V lost 3 bases and J lost 1 base. This CDR3 has 15 amino acids. Treatment indicated: around 19 received Ad26.COV2.S at low or high dose, single or two shots; five or six received placebo; per-sample allocation not given. Sample collection was performed on day 63 after the first vaccine or placebo injection.

The TCR was taken from a person aged 18-60 years who received the Ad26.COV2.S COVID-19 vaccine or a placebo. Sample: peripheral blood, taken in a trial of Ad26.COV2.S vaccine versus placebo. This rearrangement joins TRBV27 to TRBJ2-7, with 7 bases that match TRBD2. CDR3 residues: CASSLGGSISYEQYF. CDR3 in DNA: TGTGCCAGCAGTTTGGGCGGGAGTATATCCTACGAGCAGTACTTC.